This record covers a single T cell receptor (beta chain). This entry is derived from a study of blood T cell repertoires in COVID-19. Study details: T cells, B-cell-depleted T cells, or PBMCs provided the cDNA or gDNA that served as material.

Deletions cut 5 bases from V and 0 bases from J, with 13 bases between. The CDR3 runs 15 residues. Germline V lookup: CDR1 SGHTA, CDR2 FQGNSA. The assay was immunoSEQ multiplex PCR, and TCRdb's table has in-frame clones only and misses some. Here the sample spans 50,000 or so clones, roughly nine tenths being singletons. This TCR was recovered from a woman aged 80 or over with acute or convalescent COVID-19. The chain is built from TRBV7-2 and TRBJ1-1; D not certain. Sequenced input: peripheral blood. The chain's CDR3 is CASSQQSTMNTEAFF. Here the CDR3 DNA reads TGTGCCAGCAGCCAACAGAGTACCATGAACACTGAAGCTTTCTTT.